This passage covers 31 T cell receptor beta chains from one sample sequenced in a study of T cells in Graves' hyperthyroidism and ophthalmopathy. Amplification of TCR beta CDR3 regions used RNA as the template. First-round RT-PCR of the TCR CDR3 relied on the HTBI primer set. TCRdb processed the multiplex PCR reads anew with MiXCR; each CDR3 protein has one entry. The profile shows 500,000 to 650,000 distinct CDR3 sequences, 15% to 20% of them singletons. Specimen: blood. These receptors all stem from a man between 40 and 49 years old with Graves' ophthalmopathy.

This clonotype was seen a few times. The chain is built from TRBV5-1 and TRBJ1-2, with D perhaps matching TRBD1 (6 bases). There are 14 residues in the CDR3. Germline V lookup: CDR1 SGHRS, CDR2 YFSETQ. V lost 7 bases, J lost 4 bases, and 17 bases lay in between. CDR3 nucleotides: TGCGCCAGCCGGCAGGACAGTGCTTTCTATGGCTACACCTTC. It translates to CASRQDSAFYGYTF.

The CDR3 sequence is CASSFPDRTLGYTF. CDR3 in DNA: TGCGCCAGCAGCTTCCCGGACAGGACCCTCGGCTACACCTTC. The gene calls are TRBV5-1 and TRBJ1-2, with 7 bases that match TRBD1. V was clipped by 2 bases and J by 8 bases; unmatched bases: 9. CDR1 and CDR2 (germline): SGHRS, YFSETQ. This CDR3 has 14 amino acids.

The chain joins TRBV27 to TRBJ2-7; D gene ambiguous. CDR3 length: 12 residues. V lost 3 bases, J lost 0 bases, and 3 bases lay in between. CDR1 is MNHEY and CDR2 is SMNVEV in the germline V gene (reference sequence). In nucleotides, the CDR3 is TGTGCCAGCAGTTTCATCTCCTACGAGCAGTACTTC. This sequence encodes CASSFISYEQYF.

The chain carries TRBV7-9 and TRBJ2-5; D perhaps matches TRBD2 (6 bases). The CDR3 is 14 amino acids. Trimming pared 5 bases from V and 2 bases from J, leaving 12 bases between. Per germline, CDR1 SEHNR and CDR2 FQNEAQ (reference sequence). The DNA for the CDR3 is TGTGCCAGCAGCGGCGGGATACAGCAAGAGACCCAGTACTTC. Translation: CASSGGIQQETQYF.

This clonotype occurred many times. This chain joins TRBV2 and TRBJ1-1; no clear D gene. This CDR3 is 15 amino acids long. CDR1 and CDR2 (germline): SNHLY, FYNNEI. Trimming pared 6 bases from V and 1 base from J, leaving 15 bases between. This chain's CDR3 is CASSHPPNKNTEAFF. The CDR3 DNA follows: TGTGCCAGCAGCCACCCCCCCAACAAGAACACTGAAGCTTTCTTT. Combining the CDR3 with reference TRBV2 and TRBJ1-1 gives the whole variable domain EPEVTQTPSHQVTQMGQEVILRCVPISNHLYFYWYRQILGQKVEFLVSFYNNEISEKSEIFDDQFSVERPDGSNFTLKIRSTKLEDSAMYFCASSHPPNKNTEAFFGQGTRLTVV.

The gene calls are TRBV5-1 and TRBJ2-1; D ambiguous. V was clipped by 7 bases and J by 1 base, with 12 bases between them. Looked up from germline, CDR1 is SGHRS and CDR2 is YFSETQ. The CDR3 covers 14 residues. This chain's CDR3 is CASYASGSYNEQFF. The CDR3 DNA reads as TGCGCCAGCTATGCAAGTGGGTCCTACAATGAGCAGTTCTTC.

This clonotype showed up many times. The chain recombines TRBV5-1 with TRBJ2-7, with D perhaps TRBD1 (7 bases). This CDR3 has 15 residues. The V gene lost 4 bases and the J gene lost 0 bases, with 14 bases spanning the gap. Per germline, CDR1 SGHRS and CDR2 YFSETQ. CDR3 nucleotide sequence: TGCGCCAGCAGCGTCGGACAGGAGGGCTCCTACGAGCAGTACTTC. Encoded protein: CASSVGQEGSYEQYF.

The chain uses TRBV13 and TRBJ1-1; D is undetermined. This CDR3 region has 16 residues. V was cut by 2 bases and J by 0 bases, with 13 bases left in between. Looked up from germline, CDR1 is PRHDT and CDR2 is FYEKMQ (reference sequence). The CDR3 bases are TGTGCCAGCAGCTTAAGTACCATGCTATTGAACACTGAAGCTTTCTTT. It specifies CASSLSTMLLNTEAFF.

This sequence joins TRBV11-2 and TRBJ2-7; a weak D match, TRBD1 (6 bases). The CDR3 is 19 residues long. Between the trimmed V and J ends, which lost 5 bases and 1 base, there was a span of 27 bases. Per the germline V gene, CDR1 is SGHAT and CDR2 is FQNNGV. The CDR3 loop is CASSARVVRRGSSSYEQYF. CDR3 DNA: TGTGCCAGCAGCGCCCGGGTGGTACGTAGGGGGTCTTCTTCCTACGAGCAGTACTTC.

This clonotype was detected a few times. The chain links TRBV7-6 to TRBJ2-1, with 10 positions matching TRBD2. The CDR3 runs to 18 residues. The germline V gene encodes CDR1 SGHVS and CDR2 FNYEAQ. The V gene end was trimmed by 5 bases and the J gene end by 4 bases; junction bases not matched to a gene: 14. CDR3 in amino acids: CASSRVPSGRVGYNEQFF. Here the CDR3 DNA reads TGTGCCAGCAGCCGTGTTCCCAGCGGGAGGGTGGGATACAATGAGCAGTTCTTC. The full variable domain, with the rest looked up from reference TRBV7-6 and TRBJ2-1, is GAGVSQSPRYKVTKRGQDVALRCDPISGHVSLYWYRQALGQGPEFLTYFNYEAQQDKSGLPNDRFSAERPEGSISTLTIQRTEQRDSAMYRCASSRVPSGRVGYNEQFFGPGTRLTVL.

This clonotype was recorded many times. CDR3 residues: CAKGLAGSSSYNEQFF. For the CDR3, the DNA is TGTGCCAAGGGACTAGCGGGAAGTTCCTCCTACAATGAGCAGTTCTTC. The chain combines TRBV2 with TRBJ2-1; 13 bases are a match to TRBD2. The germline V gene has CDR1 SNHLY and CDR2 FYNNEI. V gave up 10 bases and J gave up 0 bases; unmatched junction bases: 6. The CDR3 runs to 16 residues. The variable domain in full, with the rest retrieved from reference TRBV2 and TRBJ2-1, is EPEVTQTPSHQVTQMGQEVILRCVPISNHLYFYWYRQILGQKVEFLVSFYNNEISEKSEIFDDQFSVERPDGSNFTLKIRSTKLEDSAMYFCAKGLAGSSSYNEQFFGPGTRLTVL.

On this clonotype: A much larger clone is a single base away; this may be a read error. The rearrangement links TRBV2 to TRBJ2-1; weak D call: TRBD2 (9 bases). Germline values: CDR1 SNHLY, CDR2 FYNNEI. This CDR3 is built from 22 residues. The CDR3 sequence: CASNNKPRQGIVAGEVYSEQFF. DNA for the CDR3: TGTGCCAGCAACAACAAACCTAGACAGGGGATCGTAGCGGGAGAAGTCTACAGTGAGCAGTTCTTC.

A few counts support this clonotype. The CDR3 region has the DNA TGCAGTGCTTTTGGCTCGACGAACACCGGGGAGCTGTTTTTT. This codes for CSAFGSTNTGELFF. The rearrangement joins TRBV20-1 to TRBJ2-2; D uncertain. Between the trimmed V and J ends, which lost 5 bases and 0 bases, there was a span of 10 bases. Germline V gene data show CDR1 as DFQATT and CDR2 as SNEGSKA (reference sequence). This CDR3 region has 14 residues.

The rearrangement uses TRBV19 and TRBJ1-1, with a tentative D call TRBD1 (5 bases). The CDR3 is 15 residues long. With 5 bases removed from V and 1 base from J, the gap between germline ends came to 14 bases. CDR1 is LNHDA and CDR2 is SQIVND in the germline V gene (reference sequence). In DNA form, the CDR3 reads TGTGCCAGTAGTGCCCGGGACGTGAGGAACACTGAAGCTTTCTTT. Protein product: CASSARDVRNTEAFF. The entire variable domain, with the rest obtained from reference TRBV19 and TRBJ1-1, is as follows: DGGITQSPKYLFRKEGQNVTLSCEQNLNHDAMYWYRQDPGQGLRLIYYSQIVNDFQKGDIAEGYSVSREKKESFPLTVTSAQKNPTAFYLCASSARDVRNTEAFFGQGTRLTVV.

There are many counts of this clonotype. The V call is TRBV11-2, the J call TRBJ2-7; no firm D call. From germline, CDR1 is SGHAT and CDR2 FQNNGV. The V end lost 0 bases, the J end lost 3 bases, and 9 bases lay between the germline ends. This CDR3 region has 14 residues. The CDR3 sequence: CASSLEVTGYEQYF. The CDR3 nucleotides are TGTGCCAGCAGCTTAGAGGTTACTGGCTACGAGCAGTACTTC.

In its sample, this clonotype was seen many times. This chain joins TRBV18 and TRBJ2-3; 8 bases line up with TRBD2. The CDR3 loop spans 17 amino acids. Germline CDR1 is KGHSH and CDR2 is LQKENI. The V gene end was trimmed by 6 bases and the J gene end by 3 bases; junction bases not matched to a gene: 14. The CDR3 DNA sequence: TGTGCCAGCTCCCCTCGGGAGAGCGGGGGATTTACAGATACGCAGTATTTT. Translated, it gives CASSPRESGGFTDTQYF. The variable domain in full, completed from reference TRBV18 and TRBJ2-3, reads NAGVMQNPRHLVRRRGQEARLRCSPMKGHSHVYWYRQLPEEGLKFMVYLQKENIIDESGMPKERFSAEFPKEGPSILRIQQVVRGDSAAYFCASSPRESGGFTDTQYFGPGTRLTVL.

This clonotype showed up many times. The chain is built from TRBV5-1 and TRBJ1-2; D unclear. Germline V gene sequence: CDR1 SGHRS, CDR2 YFSETQ. The CDR3 totals 13 residues. V was trimmed by 4 bases and J by 2 bases, leaving 9 bases between them. The CDR3 sequence is CASSPRQNYGYTF. The CDR3 nucleotides are TGCGCCAGCAGCCCCCGGCAGAACTATGGCTACACCTTC.

The J gene is TRBJ2-7, the V gene TRBV13; 9 positions agree with TRBD2. The DNA end is more similar to TRBJ2-1, so the J call may be wrong. Germline V CDR1 and CDR2: PRHDT, FYEKMQ (reference sequence). This CDR3 region has 15 residues. The CDR3: CASSAGLAKAYEQFF. Written as DNA, the CDR3 is TGTGCCAGCAGCGCCGGACTAGCGAAAGCCTACGAGCAGTTCTTC.

This clonotype was detected once. This chain uses TRBV10-3 with TRBJ2-1; 11 bases line up with TRBD2. Per germline, CDR1 ENHRY and CDR2 SYGVKD. V dropped 5 bases and J dropped 10; count of bases not matched to a gene: 13. CDR3 length equals 16 residues. CDR3 bases: TGTGCCATCAGTCCCGGGACTAGCGGAGGGAGCCAAGAGCAGTTCTTC. The encoded protein is CAISPGTSGGSQEQFF.

The V gene is TRBV18, the J gene TRBJ1-1; D is unresolved. The CDR3 is 16 residues long. Germline V gene data show CDR1 as KGHSH and CDR2 as LQKENI. Trimming took 8 bases from V and 1 from J, leaving 20 bases between them. CDR3 coding DNA: TGTGCCAGCCCACTTATCTCTGGGGTCAGGAACACTGAAGCTTTCTTT. Its protein is CASPLISGVRNTEAFF.

This clonotype came up many times. The rearrangement joins TRBV9 to TRBJ2-1; maybe TRBD1 (6 bases). The germline V gene has CDR1 SGDLS and CDR2 YYNGEE. This CDR3 contains 16 residues. The germline V and J ends were trimmed by 3 bases and 4 bases, with 17 bases remaining between them. CDR3 nucleotide sequence: TGTGCCAGCAGCGAACGCCGGGACAAGGATTACAATGAGCAGTTCTTC. It codes for CASSERRDKDYNEQFF. The whole variable domain, filled in from reference TRBV9 and TRBJ2-1, reads DSGVTQTPKHLITATGQRVTLRCSPRSGDLSVYWYQQSLDQGLQFLIQYYNGEERAKGNILERFSAQQFPDLHSELNLSSLELGDSALYFCASSERRDKDYNEQFFGPGTRLTVL.

The V gene is TRBV24-1, the J gene TRBJ2-1; no definite D call. The CDR3 is 15 amino acids. Trimming pared 4 bases from V and 0 bases from J, leaving 9 bases between. Germline V CDR1 and CDR2: KGHDR, SFDVKD. CDR3 in amino acids: CATSDTEFSYNEQFF. The CDR3 DNA reads TGTGCCACCAGTGACACAGAATTCTCCTACAATGAGCAGTTCTTC.

This clonotype was seen many times. CDR3 bases: TGTGCCAGCCGATATCAGGGGTTTAACACTGAAGCTTTCTTT. This codes for CASRYQGFNTEAFF. This sequence joins TRBV12-3 or TRBV12-4 and TRBJ1-1; a possible D gene is TRBD1 (6 bases). This CDR3 is built from 14 residues. Trimming pared 8 bases from V and 2 bases from J, leaving 15 bases between.

This clonotype was recorded many times. V and J are TRBV7-2 and TRBJ2-7; no clear D. The CDR3 sequence is 14 residues long. V dropped 5 bases and J dropped 4 bases, with 15 bases sitting between them. CDR1 is SGHTA, CDR2 FQGNSA, per germline. The CDR3 sequence: CASSPANGPYEQYF. The CDR3 DNA is TGTGCCAGCAGCCCCGCCAACGGGCCGTACGAGCAGTACTTC.

The chain carries TRBV20-1 and TRBJ1-5; 7 bases are shared with TRBD1. This CDR3 has 15 residues. CDR1 and CDR2 from the germline V gene are DFQATT and SNEGSKA (reference sequence). The trim removed 0 bases at V and 6 bases at J, leaving 8 bases unmatched. The CDR3 sequence: CSARDGYRGGQPQHF. CDR3 in DNA: TGCAGTGCTAGAGATGGCTACAGGGGAGGTCAGCCCCAGCATTTT.

The chain has TRBV20-1 and TRBJ2-1; 11 bases are a match to TRBD2. Losses at the gene ends were 0 bases for V and 3 bases for J; bases not matched to a gene: 1. Germline CDR1 DFQATT, CDR2 SNEGSKA (reference sequence). This CDR3 spans 15 amino acids. CDR3 region: CSAREGLADYNEQFF. The DNA of the CDR3 is TGCAGTGCTAGAGAGGGACTAGCGGACTACAATGAGCAGTTCTTC.

The CDR3 loop is CASSVRRGTSTDTQYF. CDR3 in DNA: TGTGCCAGCAGTGTTAGGCGGGGGACTAGCACAGATACGCAGTATTTT. J is TRBJ2-3 and V is TRBV6-1; 7 positions agree with TRBD2. Germline CDR1 MNHNS, CDR2 SASEGT. Germline trimming cut 4 bases from V and 0 bases from J; bases unmatched to any gene: 7. CDR3 length: 16 residues.

This clonotype has a count of ten or more. This chain joins TRBV7-2 and TRBJ2-5; a possible D gene is TRBD2 (5 bases). Trimming pared 5 bases from V and 7 bases from J, leaving 11 bases between. The germline CDR1 and CDR2 sequences are SGHTA and FQGNSA. The CDR3 is made up of 12 amino acids. The CDR3 bases are TGTGCCAGCAGCCCCCCCAGCGGGACCCAGTACTTC. It encodes CASSPPSGTQYF.

There are many counts of this clonotype. In DNA, the CDR3 is TGTGCCAGCAGTGAAATTTCGGCCTCCAGAGCTTTCTTT. This encodes CASSEISASRAFF. The chain carries TRBV6-1 and TRBJ1-1; D is unresolved. In germline, CDR1 is MNHNS, CDR2 SASEGT. This CDR3 comprises 13 residues. V shed 2 bases and J shed 10 bases, with 14 bases lying between them.

Many counts were recorded for this clonotype. The J gene is TRBJ1-5, the V gene TRBV30; no clear D gene. In germline, CDR1 is GTSNPN, CDR2 SVGIG (reference sequence). The V end was cut by 5 bases, the J end by 0 bases, with 8 bases between. The CDR3 spans 13 residues. As DNA, the CDR3 is TGTGCCTGGGCTCAGGATAGCAATCAGCCCCAGCATTTT. Translating gives CAWAQDSNQPQHF.

This clonotype was picked up many times. The rearrangement links TRBV7-9 to TRBJ2-3; TRBD1 agrees at 10 bases. V lost 6 bases, J lost 5 bases, and 11 bases stayed unmatched. This CDR3 is 16 amino acids long. The germline gives CDR1 SEHNR, CDR2 FQNEAQ (reference sequence). The CDR3 sequence is CASSFVGTGVQDTQYF. The CDR3 DNA follows: TGTGCCAGCAGTTTCGTTGGGACAGGGGTACAAGATACGCAGTATTTT.